This entry lists 20 T cell receptor beta chains sequenced from one sample in a study of cytotoxic CD8 clonotypes in ibrutinib-treated CLL. Data came from immunoSEQ multiplex PCR; TCRdb stores just in-frame clones and leaves some out. This sample carries about 300,000 clones, around 77% of them seen once, and the ten largest clones take 5.6%. Sequenced material: PBMCs, taken at disease progression, from a patient treated with ibrutinib. The receptors originated from a human donor with chronic lymphocytic leukemia.

The chain recombines TRBV7-9 with TRBJ2-3; no firm D call. V lost 3 bases to trimming and J lost 2 bases, with 9 bases between them. This CDR3 region has 14 residues. CDR1 is SEHNR, CDR2 FQNEAQ, per germline (reference sequence). The CDR3, as DNA: TGTGCCAGCAGCTTCGGGCAGGTCACAGATACGCAGTATTTT. Residues: CASSFGQVTDTQYF.

This chain uses TRBV11-2 with TRBJ2-7, with TRBD2 matching over 7 bases. With V trimmed by 1 base and J by 6 bases, 3 bases remained unmatched. CDR3 length: 13 amino acids. The germline gives CDR1 SGHAT, CDR2 FQNNGV. The CDR3 DNA reads TGTGCCAGCAGCTTAGCAGGGAGGGCCGAGCAGTACTTC. Translation gives CASSLAGRAEQYF.

This chain links TRBV7-6 with TRBJ2-3, with TRBD2 matching 10 bases. Germline trimming cut 3 bases from V and 6 bases from J; bases unmatched to any gene: 6. The CDR3 runs 15 residues. Per the germline V gene, CDR1 is SGHVS and CDR2 is FNYEAQ. CDR3 in DNA: TGTGCCAGCAGCTTCCTAGCGGGAGCTCCTGATACGCAGTATTTT. It is translated as CASSFLAGAPDTQYF.

This chain uses TRBV7-8 with TRBJ2-5; 12 bases fit TRBD2. After removal of 3 bases from V and 5 bases from J, the junction contained 13 bases not matched to a gene. The CDR3 runs 18 residues. The V gene's germline CDR1 is SGHVS and CDR2 FQNEAQ. CDR3 amino acids: CASSFPLRLAGEFETQYF. CDR3 DNA: TGTGCCAGCAGCTTCCCCCTTAGACTAGCGGGAGAGTTCGAGACCCAGTACTTC. Full variable domain (outside the CDR3, taken from reference TRBV7-8 and TRBJ2-5): GAGVSQSPRYKVAKRGQDVALRCDPISGHVSLFWYQQALGQGPEFLTYFQNEAQLDKSGLPSDRFFAERPEGSVSTLKIQRTQQEDSAVYLCASSFPLRLAGEFETQYFGPGTRLLVL.

J is TRBJ1-3 and V is TRBV19; D is ambiguous. The ends were cut back, 5 bases at V and 0 bases at J, with 8 bases in the middle. Looked up from germline, CDR1 is LNHDA and CDR2 is SQIVND (reference sequence). CDR3 length equals 14 residues. The CDR3 sequence: CASSPDYSGNTIYF. The CDR3 coding sequence is TGTGCCAGTAGTCCGGATTACTCTGGAAACACCATATATTTT.

The rearrangement joins TRBV29-1 to TRBJ2-6; D perhaps matches TRBD2 (5 bases). The CDR3 is made up of 14 amino acids. The ends were cut back, 6 bases at V and 4 bases at J, with 13 bases in the middle. Germline loops: CDR1 SQVTM, CDR2 ANQGSEA. As DNA, the CDR3 is TGCAGCGTGACCGGGGTTCTAGGGGCCAACGTCCTGACTTTC. Its translation is CSVTGVLGANVLTF.

This clone appeared once. The chain carries TRBV7-8 and TRBJ2-3, with no clear D. There are 11 residues in the CDR3. In germline, CDR1 is SGHVS, CDR2 FQNEAQ. Trimming cost V 8 bases and J 1 base, with 4 bases left between them. CDR3 protein: CASRGTDTQYF. In DNA form, the CDR3 reads TGTGCCAGCCGTGGCACAGATACGCAGTATTTT.

This clone turned up a few times. This sequence joins TRBV19 and TRBJ2-5; 8 positions agree with TRBD1. The CDR3 is 14 residues long. V gave up 5 bases and J gave up 5 bases; unmatched junction bases: 7. In germline, CDR1 is LNHDA, CDR2 SQIVND (reference sequence). The CDR3: CASSSGGLEETQYF. In DNA, the CDR3 is TGTGCCAGTAGTTCAGGGGGCCTGGAGGAGACCCAGTACTTC.

This chain links TRBV11-2 with TRBJ1-6; 8 bases line up with TRBD1. The CDR3 is 15 residues long. Germline lookup yields CDR1 SGHAT and CDR2 FQNNGV. V gave up 5 bases and J gave up 8 bases; unmatched junction bases: 8. CDR3 sequence: CASSPRDRFYSPLHF. The CDR3 DNA sequence: TGTGCCAGCAGCCCCCGGGACAGGTTTTATTCACCCCTCCACTTT. Based on the CDR3 plus reference TRBV11-2 and TRBJ1-6, the full variable domain is EAGVAQSPRYKIIEKRQSVAFWCNPISGHATLYWYQQILGQGPKLLIQFQNNGVVDDSQLPKDRFSAERLKGVDSTLKIQPAKLEDSAVYLCASSPRDRFYSPLHFGNGTRLTVT.

V usage is TRBV9 and J usage is TRBJ2-7, with D possibly TRBD1 on 5 matching bases. Germline CDR1 reads SGDLS; CDR2 reads YYNGEE. This CDR3 has 18 amino acids. The V and J ends lost 0 bases and 3 bases respectively, with 22 bases between them. CDR3 DNA: TGTGCCAGCAGCGTAGTGGGGCGACGGATAAGACATAACTACGAGCAGTACTTC. The encoded protein is CASSVVGRRIRHNYEQYF.

The rearrangement uses TRBV27 and TRBJ2-2, with 7 bases matching TRBD1. Trimming took 4 bases from V and 0 from J; bases not matched to a gene: 2. The length of the CDR3 is 15 residues. Germline CDR1 MNHEY, CDR2 SMNVEV (reference sequence). In DNA, the CDR3 is TGTGCCAGCAGTTCCGGGACAGCGAACACCGGGGAGCTGTTTTTT. It translates to CASSSGTANTGELFF.

V and J are TRBV27 and TRBJ2-1, with D possibly being TRBD1 (6 bases). This CDR3 is 15 amino acids long. V was clipped by 3 bases and J by 4 bases, with 13 bases between them. CDR1 is MNHEY and CDR2 is SMNVEV in the germline V gene (reference sequence). CDR3 DNA sequence: TGTGCCAGCAGTTTGGGGGCCCCGGGATACAATGAGCAGTTCTTC. Encoded protein: CASSLGAPGYNEQFF.

This chain uses TRBV21-1 with TRBJ1-4; the listed D gene, TRBD1, was not tested against the DNA. TRBV21-1 counts as a pseudogene. The CDR3 spans 16 residues. The CDR3 sequence is CASSKADTRRNEKLFF. The CDR3 DNA sequence: TGTGCCAGCAGCAAAGCCGACACTCGCCGGAATGAAAAACTGTTTTTT.

The chain recombines TRBV15 with TRBJ2-3, with 7 bases lining up with TRBD2. With 1 base clipped from V and 2 bases from J, the junction kept 6 bases outside the gene matches. Germline CDR1 and CDR2: LNHNV and YYDKDF (reference sequence). The CDR3 contains 16 residues. CDR3 in amino acids: CATSRGSSGVTDTQYF. The CDR3 DNA reads as TGTGCCACCAGCAGAGGTTCTAGCGGAGTCACAGATACGCAGTATTTT.

This clone appeared a few times. CDR3 amino acids: CASSVVIGGGFNYGYTF. The CDR3 DNA sequence: TGTGCCAGCAGCGTAGTTATTGGGGGAGGGTTTAACTATGGCTACACCTTC. This chain links TRBV9 with TRBJ1-2, with D possibly TRBD1 on 5 matching bases. Trimming took 0 bases from V and 1 from J, leaving 16 bases between them. Germline V gives CDR1 SGDLS, CDR2 YYNGEE. This CDR3 contains 17 residues.

The chain carries TRBV4-1 and TRBJ2-7, with TRBD2 matching 11 bases. The CDR3 sequence is 16 residues long. After removal of 2 bases from V and 1 base from J, the junction contained 4 bases not matched to a gene. CDR1 MGHRA and CDR2 YSYEKL come from the germline V gene. For the CDR3, the DNA is TGCGCCAGCAGCCAAACTAGCGGGGGTCCTTCCTACGAGCAGTACTTC. Residues: CASSQTSGGPSYEQYF.

The chain combines TRBV9 with TRBJ2-3; weak D call: TRBD2 (6 bases). The CDR3 covers 16 residues. Germline values: CDR1 SGDLS, CDR2 YYNGEE. Trimming pared 0 bases from V and 3 bases from J, leaving 14 bases between. The CDR3, as DNA: TGTGCCAGCAGCGTAGGGGGAACTAGCATGACAGATACGCAGTATTTT. Encoded protein: CASSVGGTSMTDTQYF. Full variable domain (rest looked up from reference TRBV9 and TRBJ2-3): DSGVTQTPKHLITATGQRVTLRCSPRSGDLSVYWYQQSLDQGLQFLIQYYNGEERAKGNILERFSAQQFPDLHSELNLSSLELGDSALYFCASSVGGTSMTDTQYFGPGTRLTVL.

The chain employs TRBV4-2 and TRBJ2-3; D gene uncertain. Trimming left V 1 base short and J 1 base short, with 18 bases between. The germline V gene encodes CDR1 LGHNA and CDR2 YNFKEQ. The CDR3 is 18 residues long. DNA for the CDR3: TGTGCCAGCAGCCAAGCGGTTATTCATGGGTCGGGCACAGATACGCAGTATTTT. Amino acid sequence: CASSQAVIHGSGTDTQYF.

This clone was seen only a few times. The CDR3 DNA follows: TGTGCCATTTCCGGGACAGTTAATTCACCCCTCCACTTT. Translation: CAISGTVNSPLHF. The chain combines TRBV10-3 with TRBJ1-6, with 7 bases that match TRBD1. Germline loops: CDR1 ENHRY, CDR2 SYGVKD. V lost 9 bases to trimming and J lost 6 bases; unmatched junction nucleotides: 5. The CDR3 totals 13 residues.

A few counts support this clone. CDR3 DNA sequence: TGTGCCAGCAGCTTGGCAGGGGTGGAGACCCAGTACTTC. Its translation: CASSLAGVETQYF. This chain uses TRBV11-2 with TRBJ2-5, with D possibly matching TRBD1 (6 bases). Germline assignment: CDR1 SGHAT and CDR2 FQNNGV. This CDR3 has 13 residues. V was clipped by 3 bases and J by 5 bases, with 10 bases between them.